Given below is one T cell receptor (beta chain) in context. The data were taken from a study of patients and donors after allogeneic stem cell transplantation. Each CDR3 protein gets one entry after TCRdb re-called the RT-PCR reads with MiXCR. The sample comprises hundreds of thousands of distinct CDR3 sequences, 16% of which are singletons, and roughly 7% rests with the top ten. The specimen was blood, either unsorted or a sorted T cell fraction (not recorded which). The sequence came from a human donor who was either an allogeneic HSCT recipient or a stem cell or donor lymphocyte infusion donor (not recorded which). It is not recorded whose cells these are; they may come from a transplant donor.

CDR3 loop: CSARGQTGTNGYTF. The CDR3, as DNA: TGCAGTGCTCGGGGCCAGACAGGGACCAATGGCTACACCTTC. The rearrangement uses TRBV20-1 and TRBJ1-2, with 7 bases matching TRBD1. CDR1 and CDR2 from the germline V gene are DFQATT and SNEGSKA (reference sequence). This CDR3 contains 14 residues. With V trimmed by 5 bases and J by 6 bases, 12 bases remained unmatched.